Listed here are 9 T cell receptor beta chains from one sample, sequenced in a study of siplizumab effects on memory and regulatory T cells. TCRdb's copy holds only in-frame clones and misses some; the assay was immunoSEQ multiplex PCR. The sample carries tens of thousands of clones, about 90% recorded once. The sample was naive CD8+ T cells sorted from blood. The receptors derive from a human donor in good health.

The chain links TRBV5-4 to TRBJ2-5; TRBD1 is a possible D gene (6 bases). There are 13 residues in the CDR3. The V gene lost 0 bases and the J gene lost 3 bases, with 6 bases spanning the gap. Germline values: CDR1 SGHNT, CDR2 YYREEE (reference sequence). The CDR3 region has the DNA TGTGCCAGCAGCTTGGGACAGGAAGAGACCCAGTACTTC. It encodes CASSLGQEETQYF.

The chain recombines TRBV7-3 with TRBJ2-7, with D maybe TRBD2 (6 bases). Between the trimmed V and J ends, which lost 1 base and 2 bases, there was a span of 9 bases. The germline gives CDR1 SGHTA, CDR2 FQGTGA. This CDR3 spans 14 amino acids. The CDR3 loop reads CASSLSGDTYEQYF. In DNA form, the CDR3 reads TGTGCCAGCAGCTTAAGCGGGGATACCTACGAGCAGTACTTC.

This clone turned up a few times. The chain recombines TRBV4-2 with TRBJ1-1; D not resolved. Between the trimmed V and J ends, which lost 4 bases and 3 bases, there was a span of 12 bases. This CDR3 is built from 14 residues. CDR1 and CDR2 from the germline V gene are LGHNA and YNFKEQ. The CDR3: CASSLLPGDTEAFF. CDR3 coding DNA: TGTGCCAGCAGCCTCCTTCCTGGGGACACTGAAGCTTTCTTT.

The chain combines TRBV25-1 with TRBJ1-1; unclear D gene. Trimming took off 4 bases at V and 4 bases at J, with 16 bases between the two ends. CDR3 length: 15 amino acids. Germline V lookup: CDR1 MGHDK, CDR2 SYGVNS. DNA for the CDR3: TGTGCCAGCAGTGTCAAGGGAGGGCGGAGCACTGAAGCTTTCTTT. As protein: CASSVKGGRSTEAFF.

This sequence joins TRBV7-9 and TRBJ2-1, with 11 bases identical to TRBD2. Germline V gives CDR1 SEHNR, CDR2 FQNEAQ (reference sequence). The CDR3 runs to 19 residues. The trim removed 6 bases at V and 2 bases at J, leaving 15 bases unmatched. The CDR3 here is CASSSISLAGGGTYNEQFF. CDR3 nucleotide sequence: TGTGCCAGCAGTAGTATAAGCCTAGCGGGAGGAGGGACCTACAATGAGCAGTTCTTC.

This chain joins TRBV21-1 and TRBJ1-5; no DNA check was done on the table's D call, TRBD1. TRBV21-1 constitutes a pseudogene. This CDR3 is 15 amino acids long. The CDR3 region has the DNA TGTGCCAGCAGACAGGGGGAAATGGGCAATCAGCCCCAGCATTTT. Protein product: CASRQGEMGNQPQHF.

The chain combines TRBV7-6 with TRBJ2-7, with 12 bases identical to TRBD1. V trimming: 5 bases; J trimming: 5 bases; junction bases outside the gene matches: 7. The CDR3 contains 15 residues. Germline values: CDR1 SGHVS, CDR2 FNYEAQ. The CDR3 protein is CASSPGQGANNEQYF. Written as DNA, the CDR3 is TGTGCCAGCAGCCCGGGACAGGGGGCGAATAACGAGCAGTACTTC.

J is TRBJ2-1 and V is TRBV11-2; 7 bases agree with TRBD2. Per germline, CDR1 SGHAT and CDR2 FQNNGV. Unmatched junction bases numbered 9, after V lost 5 bases and J lost 5 bases. This CDR3 has 15 residues. The CDR3 loop reads CASSHVAGVHNEQFF. CDR3 nucleotides: TGTGCCAGCAGCCACGTGGCGGGGGTTCACAATGAGCAGTTCTTC. Together with reference TRBV11-2 and TRBJ2-1, the CDR3 gives the full variable domain: EAGVAQSPRYKIIEKRQSVAFWCNPISGHATLYWYQQILGQGPKLLIQFQNNGVVDDSQLPKDRFSAERLKGVDSTLKIQPAKLEDSAVYLCASSHVAGVHNEQFFGPGTRLTVL.

The chain uses TRBV10-2 and TRBJ1-1; D possibly corresponds to TRBD1 (6 bases). The CDR3 length is 16 residues. Germline values: CDR1 WSHSY, CDR2 SAAADI. The V gene lost 4 bases and the J gene lost 6 bases, with 21 bases spanning the gap. CDR3 sequence reads: CASSGPQQGAEAEAFF. CDR3 coding DNA: TGCGCCAGCAGTGGGCCCCAACAGGGAGCTGAGGCTGAAGCTTTCTTT.